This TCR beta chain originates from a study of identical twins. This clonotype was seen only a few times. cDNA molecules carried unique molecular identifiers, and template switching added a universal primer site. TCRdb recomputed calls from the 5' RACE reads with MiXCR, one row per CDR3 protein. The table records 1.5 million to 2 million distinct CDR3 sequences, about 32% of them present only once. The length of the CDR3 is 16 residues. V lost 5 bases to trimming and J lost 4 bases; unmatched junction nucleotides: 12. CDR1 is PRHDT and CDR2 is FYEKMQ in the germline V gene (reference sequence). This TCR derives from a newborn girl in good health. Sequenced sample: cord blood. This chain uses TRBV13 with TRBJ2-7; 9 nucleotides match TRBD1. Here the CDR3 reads CASSPTLRQGVYEQYF. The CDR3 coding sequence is TGTGCCAGCAGCCCTACCCTTCGACAGGGGGTGTACGAGCAGTACTTC.